A selection of T cell receptor beta chains follows, all from one sample in a study of metastatic and nonmetastatic thyroid tumors. With MiXCR, TCRdb reprocessed the PCR reads. The sample consists of about 15,000 clones, approximately 30% of them appearing once. The sample consisted of tumor tissue. These receptors originate from a female donor with papillary thyroid cancer or a benign thyroid nodule (not recorded which). Some clones in this sample may be carry-over from other donors' samples. CDR3s include the opening cysteine and the closing phenylalanine or tryptophan. The D gene is left open where the match is weak. Not every row has a clone size; where given, it reads once, few, many or a size class.

j_call | d_call | v_call | clone_size | cdr3_aa | cdr3_nt
TRBJ1-2 | - | TRBV28 | few | CASSLGRDYGYTF | TGTGCCAGCAGTTTGGGCAGAGACTATGGCTACACCTTC
TRBJ1-5 | TRBD1 | TRBV10-3 | - | CAIGQGSNQPQHF | TGTGCCATCGGACAGGGTAGCAATCAGCCCCAGCATTTT
TRBJ2-7 | - | TRBV11-2 | - | CASSPHIPGSYEQYF | TGTGCCAGCAGCCCACACATCCCAGGTTCCTACGAGCAGTACTTC
TRBJ1-1 | - | TRBV5-1 | many | CASSRTVNTEAFF | TGCGCCAGCAGCCGGACAGTGAACACTGAAGCTTTCTTT
TRBJ1-6 | - | TRBV4-2 | - | CASSPRVTPSPLHF | TGTGCCAGCAGCCCCCGGGTCACCCCGTCACCCCTCCACTTT
TRBJ2-7 | - | TRBV19 | many | CASSIDPSGRFKRSSYEQYF | TGTGCCAGTAGTATAGACCCTTCGGGCCGGTTCAAGCGGTCCTCCTACGAGCAGTACTTC
TRBJ2-5 | TRBD2 | TRBV9 | many | CASSGPSVAGAREETQYF | TGTGCCAGCAGCGGACCAAGTGTGGCGGGAGCGCGAGAAGAGACCCAGTACTTC
TRBJ1-1 | - | TRBV3-1 | many | CASSLTGTLMNTEAFF | TGTGCCAGCAGCCTAACCGGGACACTCATGAACACTGAAGCTTTCTTT
TRBJ1-2 | - | TRBV6-5 | few | CASSYQRHRVGYTF | TGTGCCAGCAGTTATCAACGGCACAGGGTCGGCTACACCTTC
TRBJ1-5 | - | TRBV5-1 | once | CASSLGTHSNQPQHF | TGCGCCAGCAGCTTGGGGACACATAGCAATCAGCCCCAGCATTTT
TRBJ1-5 | TRBD1 | TRBV28 | few | CASSLGRGRGPVSNQPQHF | TGTGCCAGCAGTTTGGGGAGGGGCAGGGGGCCAGTTAGCAATCAGCCCCAGCATTTT
TRBJ1-4 | TRBD1 | TRBV11-3 | - | CASSYLTGQGFEKLFF | TGTGCCAGCAGCTACCTCACCGGACAGGGTTTTGAAAAACTGTTTTTT
TRBJ1-1 | - | TRBV6-1 | many | CASSWGGGNTEAFF | TGTGCCAGCAGTTGGGGGGGCGGGAACACTGAAGCTTTCTTT
TRBJ2-7 | TRBD2 | TRBV7-6 | - | CASSLVGGGQQYF | TGTGCCAGCAGCTTAGTTGGGGGGGGACAGCAGTACTTC
TRBJ2-7 | - | TRBV6-1 | - | CASSLPGTAPYEQYF | TGTGCCAGCAGTTTACCCGGGACTGCCCCGTACGAGCAGTACTTC
TRBJ2-7 | TRBD2 | TRBV28 | medium-sized | CASSDSGRASYEQYF | TGTGCCAGCAGTGATAGCGGGAGGGCCTCCTACGAGCAGTACTTC
TRBJ2-2 | - | TRBV7-2 | once | CASRRGGLDTGELFF | TGTGCCAGCAGGAGGGGGGGGCTTGACACCGGGGAGCTGTTTTTT
TRBJ1-1 | - | TRBV28 | - | CASSTGTHTEAFF | TGTGCCAGCAGCACCGGGACGCACACTGAAGCTTTCTTT
TRBJ2-5 | - | TRBV3-1 | many | CASSQEGIAGLQETQYF | TGTGCCAGCAGCCAAGAGGGAATTGCGGGACTTCAAGAGACCCAGTACTTC
TRBJ2-3 | - | TRBV11-2 | - | CTSRTRGSGDTDTQYF | TGTACCAGCAGGACCCGAGGGTCTGGCGACACAGATACGCAGTATTTT
TRBJ2-2 | - | TRBV12-3/TRBV12-4 | many | CASSLDLATGELFF | TGTGCCAGCAGTTTAGATCTAGCGACCGGGGAGCTGTTTTTT
TRBJ1-5 | - | TRBV28 | many | CASRPLRSNQPQHF | TGTGCCAGCAGACCGTTACGGAGCAATCAGCCCCAGCATTTT